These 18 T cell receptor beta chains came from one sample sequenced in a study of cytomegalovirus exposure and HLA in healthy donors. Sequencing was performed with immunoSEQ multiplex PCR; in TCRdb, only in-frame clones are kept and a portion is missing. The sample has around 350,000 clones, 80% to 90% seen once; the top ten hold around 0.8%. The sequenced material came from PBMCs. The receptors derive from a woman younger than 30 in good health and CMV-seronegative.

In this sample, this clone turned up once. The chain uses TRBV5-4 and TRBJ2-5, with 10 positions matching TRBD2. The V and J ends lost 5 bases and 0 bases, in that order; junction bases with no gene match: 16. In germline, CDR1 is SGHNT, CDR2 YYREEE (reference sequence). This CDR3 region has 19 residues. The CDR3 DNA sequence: TGTGCCAGCAGACAAGGCGGGACTAGCGTCTCGAGACACCAAGAGACCCAGTACTTC. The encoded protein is CASRQGGTSVSRHQETQYF.

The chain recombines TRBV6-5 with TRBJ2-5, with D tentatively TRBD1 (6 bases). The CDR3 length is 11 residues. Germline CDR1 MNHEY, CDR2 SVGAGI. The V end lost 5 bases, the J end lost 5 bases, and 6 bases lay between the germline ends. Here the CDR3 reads CASSRGETQYF. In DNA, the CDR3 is TGTGCCAGCAGTAGGGGGGAGACCCAGTACTTC.

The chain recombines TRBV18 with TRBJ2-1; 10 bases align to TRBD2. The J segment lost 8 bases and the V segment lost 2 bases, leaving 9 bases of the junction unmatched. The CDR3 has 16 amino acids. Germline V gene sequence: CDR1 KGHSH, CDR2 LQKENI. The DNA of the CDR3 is TGTGCCAGCTCACCAAGGACTAGCGGTCTCGTGGATGAGCAGTTCTTC. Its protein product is CASSPRTSGLVDEQFF.

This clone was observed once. The CDR3 bases are TGTGCCAGCAGCGATCCCAGGGGCTCGACGGGCGAGCAGTACTTC. It codes for CASSDPRGSTGEQYF. The chain recombines TRBV2 with TRBJ2-7; weak D call: TRBD1 (6 bases). Per the germline V gene, CDR1 is SNHLY and CDR2 is FYNNEI. Trimming left V 6 bases short and J 6 bases short, with 21 bases between. The CDR3 is 15 residues long.

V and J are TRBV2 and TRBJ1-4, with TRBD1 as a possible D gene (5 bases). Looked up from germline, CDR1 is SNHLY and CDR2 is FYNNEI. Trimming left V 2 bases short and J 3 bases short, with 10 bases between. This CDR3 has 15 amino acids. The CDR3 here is CASSETTAPNEKLFF. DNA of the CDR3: TGTGCCAGCAGTGAAACGACAGCCCCTAATGAAAAACTGTTTTTT.

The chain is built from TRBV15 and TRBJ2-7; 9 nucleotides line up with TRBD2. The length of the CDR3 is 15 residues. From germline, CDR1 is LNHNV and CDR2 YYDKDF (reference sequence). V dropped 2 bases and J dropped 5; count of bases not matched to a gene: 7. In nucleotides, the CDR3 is TGTGCCACCAGCAGACGAAGCGGGGGGATCGACGAGCAGTACTTC. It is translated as CATSRRSGGIDEQYF.

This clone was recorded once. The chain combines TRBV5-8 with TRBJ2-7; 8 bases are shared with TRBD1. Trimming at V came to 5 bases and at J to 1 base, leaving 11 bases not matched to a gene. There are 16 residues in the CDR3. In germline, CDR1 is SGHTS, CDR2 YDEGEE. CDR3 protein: CASSSLRQGSSYEQYF. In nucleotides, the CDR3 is TGTGCCAGCAGTTCGCTCCGACAGGGGAGTTCCTACGAGCAGTACTTC.

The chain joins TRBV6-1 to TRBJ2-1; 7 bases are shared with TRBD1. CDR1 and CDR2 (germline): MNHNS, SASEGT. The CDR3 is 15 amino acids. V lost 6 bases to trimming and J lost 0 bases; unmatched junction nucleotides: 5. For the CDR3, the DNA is TGTGCCAGCAGGGAGACAGGGAGCTCCTACAATGAGCAGTTCTTC. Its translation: CASRETGSSYNEQFF.

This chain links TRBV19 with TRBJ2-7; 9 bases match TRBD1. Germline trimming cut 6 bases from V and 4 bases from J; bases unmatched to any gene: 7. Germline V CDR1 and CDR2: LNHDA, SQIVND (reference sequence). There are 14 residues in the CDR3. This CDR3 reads CASSDRGGEYEQYF. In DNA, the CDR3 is TGTGCCAGTAGCGACAGGGGGGGAGAATACGAGCAGTACTTC.

The CDR3, as DNA: TGTGCCAGTAGAATCTCCGGGACAGGGGGCACTGAAGCTTTCTTT. Translating gives CASRISGTGGTEAFF. The chain has TRBV28 and TRBJ1-1; 11 bases line up with TRBD1. The CDR3 contains 15 residues. The germline V gene has CDR1 MDHEN and CDR2 SYDVKM. V trimming: 9 bases; J trimming: 4 bases; junction bases outside the gene matches: 10.

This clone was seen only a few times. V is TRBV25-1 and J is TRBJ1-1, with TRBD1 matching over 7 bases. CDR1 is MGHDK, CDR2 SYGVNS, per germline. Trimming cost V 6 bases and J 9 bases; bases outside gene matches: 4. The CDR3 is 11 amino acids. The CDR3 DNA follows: TGTGCCAGCAGGGACAGGCTCAAAGCTTTCTTT. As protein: CASRDRLKAFF.

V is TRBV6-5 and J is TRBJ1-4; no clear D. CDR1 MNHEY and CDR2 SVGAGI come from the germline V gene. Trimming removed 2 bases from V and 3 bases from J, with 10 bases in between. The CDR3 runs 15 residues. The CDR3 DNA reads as TGTGCCAGCAGTTACAAAGGTGGAGCTAATGAAAAACTGTTTTTT. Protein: CASSYKGGANEKLFF.

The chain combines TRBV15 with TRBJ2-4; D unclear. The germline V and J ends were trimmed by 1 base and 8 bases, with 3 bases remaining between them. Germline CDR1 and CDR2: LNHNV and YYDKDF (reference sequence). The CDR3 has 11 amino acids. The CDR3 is CATSRADIQYF. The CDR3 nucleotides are TGTGCCACCAGCAGAGCTGACATTCAGTACTTC.

The CDR3 reads CAWDSGRSTDTQYF. CDR3 coding DNA: TGTGCCTGGGATAGCGGGCGGAGCACAGATACGCAGTATTTT. J is TRBJ2-3 and V is TRBV30, with TRBD2 matching over 7 bases. CDR1 is GTSNPN and CDR2 is SVGIG in the germline V gene (reference sequence). The CDR3 covers 14 residues. The V gene end was trimmed by 5 bases and the J gene end by 0 bases; junction bases not matched to a gene: 5. Complete variable domain (other parts from reference TRBV30 and TRBJ2-3): SQTIHQWPATLVQPVGSPLSLECTVEGTSNPNLYWYRQAAGRGLQLLFYSVGIGQISSEVPQNLSASRPQDRQFILSSKKLLLSDSGFYLCAWDSGRSTDTQYFGPGTRLTVL.

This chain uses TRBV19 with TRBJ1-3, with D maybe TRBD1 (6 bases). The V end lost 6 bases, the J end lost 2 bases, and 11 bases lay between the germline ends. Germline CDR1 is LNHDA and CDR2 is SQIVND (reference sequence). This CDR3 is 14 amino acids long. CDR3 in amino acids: CASRTRGPGNTIYF. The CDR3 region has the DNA TGTGCCAGTAGGACCAGGGGTCCTGGAAACACCATATATTTT.

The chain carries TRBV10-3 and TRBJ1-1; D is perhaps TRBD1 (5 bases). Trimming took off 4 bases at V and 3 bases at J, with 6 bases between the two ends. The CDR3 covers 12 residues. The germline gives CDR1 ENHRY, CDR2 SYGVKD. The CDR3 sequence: CAISVGDTEAFF. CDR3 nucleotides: TGTGCCATCAGTGTAGGGGACACTGAAGCTTTCTTT.

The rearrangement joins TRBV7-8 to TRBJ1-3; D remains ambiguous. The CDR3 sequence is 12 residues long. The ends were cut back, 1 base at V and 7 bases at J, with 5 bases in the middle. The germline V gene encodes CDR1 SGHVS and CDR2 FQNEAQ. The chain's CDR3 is CASSLGENTIYF. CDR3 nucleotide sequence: TGTGCCAGCAGCTTAGGGGAGAACACCATATATTTT.

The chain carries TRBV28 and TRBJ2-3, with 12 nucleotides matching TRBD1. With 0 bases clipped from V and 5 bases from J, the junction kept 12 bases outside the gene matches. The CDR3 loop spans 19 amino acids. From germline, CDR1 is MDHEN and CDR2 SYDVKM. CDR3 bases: TGTGCCAGCAGTTTATGGGGGACAGGGGGCGCAGGGTCGATAGATACGCAGTATTTT. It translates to CASSLWGTGGAGSIDTQYF.